The clone carrying this T cell receptor beta chain was detected a few times. This entry comes from a study of control samples from healthy donors and cancer patients. TCRdb's table, derived via immunoSEQ multiplex PCR, lists solely in-frame clones and lacks some. The sample lists about 98,000 clones; approximately 82% were seen once. This receptor was taken from a man in his 60s in good health. The sequencing sample was made of blood.

The CDR3 protein is CASTDAVGYTF. The CDR3 DNA is TGTGCCAGCACTGACGCGGTCGGCTACACCTTC. V usage is TRBV28 and J usage is TRBJ1-2; no firm D call. The CDR3 consists of 11 residues. The ends were cut back, 7 bases at V and 8 bases at J, with 11 bases in the middle. Germline-derived CDR1 and CDR2 are MDHEN and SYDVKM.